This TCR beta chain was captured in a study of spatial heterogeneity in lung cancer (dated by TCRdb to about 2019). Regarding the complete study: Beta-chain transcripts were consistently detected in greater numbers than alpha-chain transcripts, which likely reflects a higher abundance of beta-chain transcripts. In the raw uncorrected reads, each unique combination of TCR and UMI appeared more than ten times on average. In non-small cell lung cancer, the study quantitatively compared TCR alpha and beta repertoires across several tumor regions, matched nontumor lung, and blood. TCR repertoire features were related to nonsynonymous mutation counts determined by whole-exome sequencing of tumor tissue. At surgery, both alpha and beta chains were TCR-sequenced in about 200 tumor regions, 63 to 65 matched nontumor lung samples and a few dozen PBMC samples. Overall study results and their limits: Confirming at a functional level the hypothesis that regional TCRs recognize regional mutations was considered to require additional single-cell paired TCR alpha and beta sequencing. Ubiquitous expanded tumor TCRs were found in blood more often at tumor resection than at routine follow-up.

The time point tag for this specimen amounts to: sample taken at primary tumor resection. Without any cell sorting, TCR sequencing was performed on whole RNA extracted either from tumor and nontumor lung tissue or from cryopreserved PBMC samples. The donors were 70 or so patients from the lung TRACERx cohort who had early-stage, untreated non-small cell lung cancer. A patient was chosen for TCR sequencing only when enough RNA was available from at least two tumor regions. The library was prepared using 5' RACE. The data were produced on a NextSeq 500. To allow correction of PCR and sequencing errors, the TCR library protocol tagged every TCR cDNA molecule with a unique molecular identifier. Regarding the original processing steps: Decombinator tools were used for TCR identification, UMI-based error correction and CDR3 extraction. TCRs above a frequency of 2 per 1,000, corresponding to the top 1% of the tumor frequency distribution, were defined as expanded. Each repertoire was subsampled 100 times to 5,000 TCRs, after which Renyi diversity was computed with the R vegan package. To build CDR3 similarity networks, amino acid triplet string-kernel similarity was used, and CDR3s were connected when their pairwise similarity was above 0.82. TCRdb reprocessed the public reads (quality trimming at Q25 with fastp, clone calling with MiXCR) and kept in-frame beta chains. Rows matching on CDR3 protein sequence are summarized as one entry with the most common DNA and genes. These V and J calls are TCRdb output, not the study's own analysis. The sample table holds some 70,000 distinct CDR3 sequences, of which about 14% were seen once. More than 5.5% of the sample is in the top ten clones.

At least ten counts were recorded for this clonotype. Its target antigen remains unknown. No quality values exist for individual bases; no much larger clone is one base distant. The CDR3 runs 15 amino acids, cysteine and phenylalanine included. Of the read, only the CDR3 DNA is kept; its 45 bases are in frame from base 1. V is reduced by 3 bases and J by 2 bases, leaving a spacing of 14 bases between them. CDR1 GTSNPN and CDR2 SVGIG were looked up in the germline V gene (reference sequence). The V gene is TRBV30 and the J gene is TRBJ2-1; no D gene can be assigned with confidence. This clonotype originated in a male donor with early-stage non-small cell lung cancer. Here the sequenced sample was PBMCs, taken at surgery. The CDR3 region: CAWRSVGSPYNEQFF. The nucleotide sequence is TGTGCCTGGAGATCGGTCGGCAGCCCCTACAATGAGCAGTTCTTC.